Below are 19 T cell receptor beta chains sequenced from a single sample in a study of cytomegalovirus exposure and HLA in healthy donors (dated by TCRdb to the late 2010s). Receptor libraries were prepared by the immunoSEQ multiplex PCR assay. The multiplex PCR relied on a mix of 60 forward primers for TCR Vbeta segments and 13 reverse primers for TCR Jbeta segments. TCRdb stores this immuneACCESS table with in-frame sequences only. Part of the clones is absent; in the studies checked, under half of the shortfall reflects unresolved V genes, and no reason is known for the rest. The sample profile shows around 91,000 clones; around 80% of them were found once. The leading ten clones occupy about 4.5% of the sample. The sample comprised PBMCs. These receptors were collected from a male donor in good health and CMV-seropositive.

This chain connects TRBV6-6 to TRBJ1-1, with TRBD1 as a possible D gene (5 bases). The CDR3 extends over 14 amino acids. V was shortened by 3 bases and J by 5 bases, with 13 bases between the two germline ends. Germline V lookup: CDR1 MNHNY, CDR2 SVGAGI (reference sequence). The CDR3 spells CASSYSTGGTEAFF. CDR3 DNA: TGTGCCAGCAGTTATTCGACGGGGGGAACTGAAGCTTTCTTT.

This clone was seen a few times. The chain has TRBV5-4 and TRBJ1-1; TRBD1 matches at 12 bases. The germline V gene has CDR1 SGHNT and CDR2 YYREEE (reference sequence). The CDR3 covers 16 residues. The V and J ends lost 4 bases and 0 bases, in that order; junction bases with no gene match: 4. As DNA, the CDR3 is TGTGCCAGCAGCCTGGGGACAGGGGGCATGAACACTGAAGCTTTCTTT. Its translation is CASSLGTGGMNTEAFF.

The V and J genes are TRBV6-1 and TRBJ1-6, with D hard to call. This CDR3 is built from 15 residues. The germline V gene encodes CDR1 MNHNS and CDR2 SASEGT. V was cut by 7 bases and J by 8 bases, with 18 bases left in between. The CDR3: CASTPRALGDSPLHF. In nucleotides, the CDR3 is TGTGCCAGCACCCCGCGGGCCCTGGGCGATTCACCCCTCCACTTT.

The chain carries TRBV14 and TRBJ1-6, with 7 bases matching TRBD1. The CDR3 contains 14 residues. The germline V gene has CDR1 SGHDN and CDR2 FVKESK. V shed 4 bases, J shed 10 bases, and the junction held 7 bases outside the gene matches. The CDR3 bases are TGTGCCAGCAGCCCCCAGGGACAGATCTCACCCCTCCACTTT. Residues: CASSPQGQISPLHF.

This rearrangement joins TRBV28 to TRBJ1-2; tentatively, D is TRBD1 (5 bases). With 3 bases removed from V and 3 bases from J, the gap between germline ends came to 8 bases. The CDR3 consists of 13 residues. In germline, CDR1 is MDHEN, CDR2 SYDVKM. The CDR3 DNA reads as TGTGCCAGCAGTTTGGGGGGGGACTATGGCTACACCTTC. This translates into CASSLGGDYGYTF.

The CDR3 loop reads CASSLGVEQPYEQYF. In DNA, the CDR3 is TGTGCCAGCAGTTTGGGCGTAGAACAGCCATACGAGCAGTACTTC. The rearrangement links TRBV28 to TRBJ2-7; D call uncertain. Trimming left V 3 bases short and J 4 bases short, with 16 bases between. The germline CDR1 and CDR2 sequences are MDHEN and SYDVKM. CDR3 size: 15 residues.

CDR3 sequence reads: CASTLTHTNYGYTF. The CDR3 region has the DNA TGTGCCAGTACTCTCACCCACACTAACTATGGCTACACCTTC. The V and J genes are TRBV19 and TRBJ1-2; no clear D. CDR1 and CDR2 from the germline V gene are LNHDA and SQIVND (reference sequence). Trimming removed 7 bases at V and 0 bases at J, with 12 bases between. This CDR3 spans 14 amino acids.

The chain uses TRBV7-9 and TRBJ1-6; possible D gene TRBD1, 6 bases. Germline CDR1 SEHNR, CDR2 FQNEAQ (reference sequence). The V gene lost 6 bases and the J gene lost 7 bases, with 10 bases spanning the gap. CDR3 length: 13 residues. CDR3 region: CASRDDRNSPLHF. DNA for the CDR3: TGTGCCAGCAGAGACGACAGGAATTCACCCCTCCACTTT.

The chain carries TRBV11-2 and TRBJ1-1, with TRBD1 matching over 7 bases. There are 13 residues in the CDR3. CDR1 is SGHAT and CDR2 is FQNNGV in the germline V gene. V lost 5 bases and J lost 1; bases outside the gene matches: 1. The CDR3 region is CASSRQGNTEAFF. CDR3 coding DNA: TGTGCCAGCAGCCGACAGGGGAACACTGAAGCTTTCTTT.

This clone was seen a handful of times. The chain couples TRBV6-6 to TRBJ2-1; TRBD2 agrees at 10 bases. The V segment lost 6 bases and the J segment 5 bases; nucleotides outside the gene matches: 7. The CDR3 totals 15 residues. The V gene's germline CDR1 is MNHNY and CDR2 SVGAGI (reference sequence). The CDR3 bases are TGTGCCAGCAGGTCCGGGACTAGCGAGAACAATGAGCAGTTCTTC. Translating it yields CASRSGTSENNEQFF.

The chain joins TRBV28 to TRBJ1-2, with D perhaps TRBD1 (5 bases). The CDR3 runs 14 residues. V shed 3 bases and J shed 8 bases, with 16 bases lying between them. CDR1 and CDR2 from the germline V gene are MDHEN and SYDVKM. The CDR3 protein is CASSFQGGGSGYTF. The CDR3 DNA reads TGTGCCAGCAGTTTTCAGGGCGGCGGTTCCGGCTACACCTTC.

The genes are TRBV4-1 and TRBJ2-1, with TRBD1 matching over 7 bases. The junction had 3 bases not matched to a gene; V was cut back by 0 bases and J by 7 bases. CDR3 length: 14 amino acids. The V gene's germline CDR1 is MGHRA and CDR2 YSYEKL. The CDR3 protein is CASSQDTGANEQFF. CDR3 nucleotide sequence: TGCGCCAGCAGCCAAGATACAGGGGCAAATGAGCAGTTCTTC.

This clone was seen more than once but under ten times. The chain links TRBV7-9 to TRBJ1-1; 10 bases agree with TRBD1. The CDR3 contains 17 residues. Germline CDR1 and CDR2: SEHNR and FQNEAQ (reference sequence). Trimming cost V 3 bases and J 5 bases; bases outside gene matches: 12. The CDR3 DNA reads as TGTGCCAGCAGCTTTCCACCGGGACAGGGGTCCGAGACTGAAGCTTTCTTT. This gives the protein CASSFPPGQGSETEAFF.

This chain uses TRBV7-9 with TRBJ1-2; D call uncertain. The CDR3 extends over 14 amino acids. Germline loops: CDR1 SEHNR, CDR2 FQNEAQ (reference sequence). V lost 0 bases and J lost 5, with 10 bases in between. The CDR3 DNA follows: TGTGCCAGCAGCTTAGCGGATGGGCCATATGGCTACACCTTC. Its translation: CASSLADGPYGYTF.

The chain couples TRBV5-8 to TRBJ1-2; 7 bases agree with TRBD1. V shed 1 base, J shed 4 bases, and the junction held 1 base outside the gene matches. There are 13 residues in the CDR3. Germline V lookup: CDR1 SGHTS, CDR2 YDEGEE. CDR3 sequence: CASSLTGVYGYTF. CDR3 DNA sequence: TGTGCCAGCAGCTTGACAGGGGTCTATGGCTACACCTTC.

V is TRBV10-3 and J is TRBJ2-1; the D is unclear. Germline-derived CDR1 and CDR2 are ENHRY and SYGVKD. With 0 bases removed from V and 9 bases from J, the gap between germline ends came to 9 bases. The CDR3 consists of 13 residues. The CDR3 nucleotides are TGTGCCATCAGTGAGTCTAACCTAGGTGAGCAGTTCTTC. It encodes CAISESNLGEQFF.

This chain links TRBV7-9 with TRBJ2-7, with D unclear. Germline CDR1 SEHNR, CDR2 FQNEAQ (reference sequence). Deletions cut 4 bases from V and 1 base from J, with 11 bases between. The CDR3 spans 14 residues. The CDR3 loop reads CASSSIPGSYEQYF. The CDR3 coding sequence is TGTGCCAGCAGCTCAATACCCGGGTCCTACGAGCAGTACTTC.

Only a few counts were recorded for this clone. The chain links TRBV6-1 to TRBJ2-5; TRBD2 agrees at 9 bases. Germline V gives CDR1 MNHNS, CDR2 SASEGT. The CDR3 is 14 amino acids. Losses at the gene ends were 4 bases for V and 3 bases for J; bases not matched to a gene: 3. CDR3: CASSGLAGEETQYF. The CDR3 DNA reads TGTGCCAGCAGTGGATTAGCGGGGGAAGAGACCCAGTACTTC.

The rearrangement joins TRBV30 to TRBJ2-1; 8 bases map to TRBD2. Germline values: CDR1 GTSNPN, CDR2 SVGIG (reference sequence). The CDR3 covers 18 residues. The junction had 19 bases not matched to a gene; V was cut back by 5 bases and J by 4 bases. CDR3 sequence (DNA): TGTGCCTGGGGCCGCGTGAGAGTAGCGGGAAGTACGTACAATGAGCAGTTCTTC. Residues: CAWGRVRVAGSTYNEQFF.